The rows below give T cell receptor beta chains drawn from one sample of a study of shared clonotypes between healthy human individuals. Generated by immunoSEQ multiplex PCR, the TCRdb table keeps only in-frame clones and is missing some. Altogether some 1,100,000 clones are present, around 78% being singletons, with the ten largest covering approximately 0.52%. Sample: memory CD4+ T cells from PBMCs. The receptors were gathered from a man aged 18 to 30 in good health. Some clones in this sample may be carry-over from other donors' samples. Each CDR3 is given with its conserved first and last residue.

>TRBV9|15|TRBJ1-3
CASSGEGISGNTIYF
>TRBV30|14|TRBJ2-2
CAWKRGYNTGELFF
>TRBV28|12|TRBJ1-1
CASSLSPGKAFF
>TRBV28|14|TRBJ2-1
CASRGGGRGNEQFF
>TRBV5-8|14|TRBJ2-7
CASSWRTGSYEQYF
>TRBV2|16|TRBJ1-1
CASSSRPTGPNTEAFF
>TRBV28|12|TRBJ2-7
CASQDRLYEQYF
>TRBV4-1|17|TRBJ2-1
CASSQSWAPRAIREQFF
>TRBV5-1|14|TRBJ1-5
CASSPQGDHQPQHF
>TRBV18|14|TRBJ2-7
CASSGQGEAYEQYF
>TRBV5-1|14|TRBJ2-3
CASSLGGSADTQYF
>TRBV19|13|TRBJ1-5
CASMRQGNQPQHF
>TRBV5-4|19|TRBJ2-3
CASSWGLAGAPGSTDTQYF
>TRBV29-1|12|TRBJ1-5
CSVGQSNQPQHF
>TRBV28|16|TRBJ2-3
CASSLITTSGRDTQYF
>TRBV5-3|18|TRBJ2-7
CARSSGTSGRAVPYEQYF
>TRBV30|20|TRBJ2-1
CAWSPRDSGFLHSLYNEQFF
>TRBV2|14|TRBJ2-2
CASSDQGNTGELFF
>TRBV28|11|TRBJ1-3
CASSFKNTIYF
>TRBV19|15|TRBJ2-1
CASSLQSPGYNEQFF
>TRBV7-2|13|TRBJ2-3
CASSLRDTDTQYF
>TRBV30|13|TRBJ1-1
CAWRTGGSTEAFF
>TRBV6-6|15|TRBJ2-5
CASSSRTSGQETQYF
>TRBV30|14|TRBJ1-2
CAWMGPGSPYGYTF
>TRBV7-9|17|TRBJ2-1
CASSSTSGTRGTGEQFF
>TRBV25-1|11|TRBJ2-7
CASSRSYEQYF
>TRBV6-6|15|TRBJ1-5
CASSYGQQSNQPQHF
>TRBV18|14|TRBJ1-1
CASSPVKGGTEAFF
>TRBV6-5|15|TRBJ2-1
CASSSLAGGSNEQFF
>TRBV28|12|TRBJ1-2
CASSPLDYGYTF
>TRBV11-2|15|TRBJ2-7
CASSRTGTGLYEQYF
>TRBV7-9|14|TRBJ2-5
CASSLVAGAGTQYF
>TRBV6-4|13|TRBJ2-7
CASSVAEGGDQYF
>TRBV7-2|14|TRBJ1-2
CASSFSRDTYGYTF
>TRBV28|14|TRBJ1-1
CASSRGHSNTEAFF
>TRBV28|15|TRBJ1-5
CASSGRPASNQPQHF
>TRBV6-1|14|TRBJ1-4
CASRATRQGEKLFF
>TRBV27|14|TRBJ2-7
CASRGTGFSYEQYF
>TRBV6-5|15|TRBJ1-2
CASSYSADLNYGYTF
>TRBV18|16|TRBJ1-5
CASSPSRDRGNQPQHF
>TRBV5-6|17|TRBJ2-6
CASSLGGRESGANVLTF
>TRBV7-9|15|TRBJ1-1
CASSPRRALETEAFF
>TRBV2|14|TRBJ2-5
CASSRLAGAETQYF
>TRBV28|14|TRBJ1-1
CASSPPRDRREAFF
>TRBV4-1|19|TRBJ2-4
CASSQFGGAGVRPKNIQYF